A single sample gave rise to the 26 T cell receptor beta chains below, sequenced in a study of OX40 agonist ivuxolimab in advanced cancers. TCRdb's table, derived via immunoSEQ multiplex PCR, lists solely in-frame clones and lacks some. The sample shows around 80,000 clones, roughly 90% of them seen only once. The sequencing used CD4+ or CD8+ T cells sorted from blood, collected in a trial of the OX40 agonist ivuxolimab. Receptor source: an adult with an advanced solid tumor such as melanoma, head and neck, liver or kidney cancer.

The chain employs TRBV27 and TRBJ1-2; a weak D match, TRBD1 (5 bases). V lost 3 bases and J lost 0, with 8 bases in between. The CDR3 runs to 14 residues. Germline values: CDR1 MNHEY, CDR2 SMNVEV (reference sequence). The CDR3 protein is CASSFQGTNYGYTF. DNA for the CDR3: TGTGCCAGCAGTTTTCAGGGAACTAACTATGGCTACACCTTC.

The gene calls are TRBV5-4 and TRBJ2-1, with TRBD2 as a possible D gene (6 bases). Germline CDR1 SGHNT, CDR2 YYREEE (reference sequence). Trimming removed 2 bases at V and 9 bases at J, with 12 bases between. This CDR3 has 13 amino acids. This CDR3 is CASSFRGSVEQFF. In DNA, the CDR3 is TGTGCCAGCAGCTTTCGGGGGAGTGTTGAGCAGTTCTTC. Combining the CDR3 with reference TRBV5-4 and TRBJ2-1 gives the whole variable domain ETGVTQSPTHLIKTRGQQVTLRCSSQSGHNTVSWYQQALGQGPQFIFQYYREEENGRGNFPPRFSGLQFPNYSSELNVNALELDDSALYLCASSFRGSVEQFFGPGTRLTVL.

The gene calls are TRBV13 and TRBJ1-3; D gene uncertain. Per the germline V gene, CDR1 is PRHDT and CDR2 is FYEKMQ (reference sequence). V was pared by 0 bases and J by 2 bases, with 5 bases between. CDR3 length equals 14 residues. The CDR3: CASSLGGAGNTIYF. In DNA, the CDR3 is TGTGCCAGCAGCTTAGGTGGAGCTGGAAACACCATATATTTT.

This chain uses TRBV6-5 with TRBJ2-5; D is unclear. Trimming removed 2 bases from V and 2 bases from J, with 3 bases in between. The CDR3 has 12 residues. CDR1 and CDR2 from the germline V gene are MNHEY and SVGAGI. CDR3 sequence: CASSYPQETQYF. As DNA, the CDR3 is TGTGCCAGCAGTTACCCGCAAGAGACCCAGTACTTC.

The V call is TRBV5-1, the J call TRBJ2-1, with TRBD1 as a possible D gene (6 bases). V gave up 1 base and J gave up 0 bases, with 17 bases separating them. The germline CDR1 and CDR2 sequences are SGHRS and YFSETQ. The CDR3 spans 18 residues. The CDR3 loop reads CASSLSLGQPSSYNEQFF. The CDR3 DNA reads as TGCGCCAGCAGCTTGTCTCTAGGACAGCCGAGCTCCTACAATGAGCAGTTCTTC.

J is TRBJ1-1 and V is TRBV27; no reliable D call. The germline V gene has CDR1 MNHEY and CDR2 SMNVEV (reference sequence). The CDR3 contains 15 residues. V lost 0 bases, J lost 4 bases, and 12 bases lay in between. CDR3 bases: TGTGCCAGCAGTTTATCGTGGGTCTACCGCACTGAAGCTTTCTTT. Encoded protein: CASSLSWVYRTEAFF.

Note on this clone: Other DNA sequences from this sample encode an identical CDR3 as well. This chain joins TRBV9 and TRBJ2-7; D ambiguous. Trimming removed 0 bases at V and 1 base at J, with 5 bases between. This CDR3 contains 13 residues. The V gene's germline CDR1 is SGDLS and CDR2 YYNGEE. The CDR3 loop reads CASSVGQSYEQYF. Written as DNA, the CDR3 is TGTGCCAGCAGCGTAGGGCAGTCCTACGAGCAGTACTTC. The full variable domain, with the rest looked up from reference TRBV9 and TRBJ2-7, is DSGVTQTPKHLITATGQRVTLRCSPRSGDLSVYWYQQSLDQGLQFLIQYYNGEERAKGNILERFSAQQFPDLHSELNLSSLELGDSALYFCASSVGQSYEQYFGPGTRLTVT.

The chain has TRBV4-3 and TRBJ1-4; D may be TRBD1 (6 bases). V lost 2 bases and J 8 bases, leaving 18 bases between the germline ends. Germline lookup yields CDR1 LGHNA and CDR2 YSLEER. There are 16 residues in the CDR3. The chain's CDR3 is CASSQRDGGAREKLFF. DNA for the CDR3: TGCGCCAGCAGCCAAAGGGACGGGGGGGCGCGGGAAAAACTGTTTTTT.

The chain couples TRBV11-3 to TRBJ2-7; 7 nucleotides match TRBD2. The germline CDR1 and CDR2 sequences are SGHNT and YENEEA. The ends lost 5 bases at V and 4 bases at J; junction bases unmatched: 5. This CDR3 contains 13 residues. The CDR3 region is CASSLGGIYEQYF. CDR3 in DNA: TGTGCCAGCAGCCTCGGGGGGATATACGAGCAGTACTTC.

The CDR3 loop reads CASSLARSYNEQFF. DNA for the CDR3: TGTGCCAGCAGCTTGGCCAGGTCTTACAATGAGCAGTTCTTC. V gene TRBV5-6 combines with J gene TRBJ2-1, with D hard to call. V lost 0 bases and J 4 bases, leaving 8 bases between the germline ends. The CDR3 is 14 amino acids. CDR1 and CDR2 from the germline V gene are SGHDT and YYEEEE. The full variable domain, completed using reference TRBV5-6 and TRBJ2-1, is DAGVTQSPTHLIKTRGQQVTLRCSPKSGHDTVSWYQQALGQGPQFIFQYYEEEERQRGNFPDRFSGHQFPNYSSELNVNALLLGDSALYLCASSLARSYNEQFFGPGTRLTVL.

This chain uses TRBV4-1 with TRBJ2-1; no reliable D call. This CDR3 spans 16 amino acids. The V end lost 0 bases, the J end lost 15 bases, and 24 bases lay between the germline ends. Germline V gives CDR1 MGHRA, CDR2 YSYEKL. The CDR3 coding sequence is TGCGCCAGCAGCCAAGATCCTCCCACCCCGGGCAAAAAATCGTTCTTC. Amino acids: CASSQDPPTPGKKSFF.

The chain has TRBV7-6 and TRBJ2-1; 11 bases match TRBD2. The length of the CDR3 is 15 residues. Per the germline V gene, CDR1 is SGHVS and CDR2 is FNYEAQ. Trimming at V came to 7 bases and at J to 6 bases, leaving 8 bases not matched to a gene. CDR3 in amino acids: CASTIAGGPSNEQFF. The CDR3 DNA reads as TGTGCCAGCACCATAGCGGGGGGGCCATCCAATGAGCAGTTCTTC.

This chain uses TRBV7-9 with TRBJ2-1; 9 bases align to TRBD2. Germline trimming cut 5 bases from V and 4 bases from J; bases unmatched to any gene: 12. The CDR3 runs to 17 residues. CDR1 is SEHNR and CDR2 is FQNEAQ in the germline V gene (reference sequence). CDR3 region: CASSPPASGAGYNEQFF. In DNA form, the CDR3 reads TGTGCCAGCAGCCCCCCGGCTAGCGGGGCCGGTTACAATGAGCAGTTCTTC.

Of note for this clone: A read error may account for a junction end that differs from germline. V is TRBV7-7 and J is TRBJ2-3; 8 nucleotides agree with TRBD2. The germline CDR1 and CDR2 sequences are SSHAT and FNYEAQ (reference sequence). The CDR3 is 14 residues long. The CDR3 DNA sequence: TGTGCTAGCAGCCGGGGGGGCCGCACAGATACGCAGTATTTT. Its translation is CASSRGGRTDTQYF. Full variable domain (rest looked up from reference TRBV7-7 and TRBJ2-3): GAGVSQSPRYKVTKRGQDVTLRCDPISSHATLYWYQQALGQGPEFLTYFNYEAQPDKSGLPSDRFSAERPEGSISTLTIQRTEQRDSAMYRCASSRGGRTDTQYFGPGTRLTVL.

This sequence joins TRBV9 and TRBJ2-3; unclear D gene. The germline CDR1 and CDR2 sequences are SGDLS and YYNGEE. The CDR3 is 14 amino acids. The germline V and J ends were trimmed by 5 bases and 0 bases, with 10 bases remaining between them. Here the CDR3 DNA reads TGTGCCAGCAGTGGGCAAACTAGCACAGATACGCAGTATTTT. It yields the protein CASSGQTSTDTQYF.

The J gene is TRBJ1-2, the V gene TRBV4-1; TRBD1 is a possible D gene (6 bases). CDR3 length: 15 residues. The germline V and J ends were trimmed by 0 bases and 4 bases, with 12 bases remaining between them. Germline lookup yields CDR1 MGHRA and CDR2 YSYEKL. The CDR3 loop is CASSQEGAVTYGYTF. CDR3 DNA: TGCGCCAGCAGCCAAGAGGGGGCGGTGACCTATGGCTACACCTTC.

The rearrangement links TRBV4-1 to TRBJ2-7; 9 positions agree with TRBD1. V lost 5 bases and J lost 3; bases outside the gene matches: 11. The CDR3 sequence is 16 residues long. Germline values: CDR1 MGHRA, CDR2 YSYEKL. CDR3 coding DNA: TGCGCCAGCAGCGAGCGAACAGGGGGCAAATTCTACGAGCAGTACTTC. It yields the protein CASSERTGGKFYEQYF.

CDR3 coding DNA: TGCGCCAGCACCCCTGGAGCAGGGTATGGCTACACCTTC. This encodes CASTPGAGYGYTF. This chain joins TRBV5-1 and TRBJ1-2; D is perhaps TRBD1 (5 bases). The CDR3 covers 13 residues. Germline loops: CDR1 SGHRS, CDR2 YFSETQ. V lost 6 bases to trimming and J lost 5 bases, with 14 bases between them.

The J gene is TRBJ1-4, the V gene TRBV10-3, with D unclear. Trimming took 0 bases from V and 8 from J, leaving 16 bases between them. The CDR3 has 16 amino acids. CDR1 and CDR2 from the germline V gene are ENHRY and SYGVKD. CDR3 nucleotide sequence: TGTGCCATCAGTGAGTCAACCAAGAGGGCGGGAGAAAAACTGTTTTTT. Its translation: CAISESTKRAGEKLFF.

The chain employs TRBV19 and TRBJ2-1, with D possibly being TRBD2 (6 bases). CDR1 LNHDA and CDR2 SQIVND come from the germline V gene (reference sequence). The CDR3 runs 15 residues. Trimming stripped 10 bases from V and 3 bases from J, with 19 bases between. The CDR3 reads CATWSGGDNYNEQFF. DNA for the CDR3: TGTGCCACCTGGAGTGGCGGGGATAACTACAATGAGCAGTTCTTC.

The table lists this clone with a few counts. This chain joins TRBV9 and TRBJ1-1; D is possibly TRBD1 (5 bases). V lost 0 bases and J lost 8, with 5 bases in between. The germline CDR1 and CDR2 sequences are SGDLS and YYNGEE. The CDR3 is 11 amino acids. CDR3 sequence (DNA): TGTGCCAGCAGCGTAGCAGGGGAAGCTTTCTTT. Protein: CASSVAGEAFF.

The CDR3 sequence is CASSWGQNSNEQFF. For the CDR3, the DNA is TGTGCCAGCAGCTGGGGACAAAACTCCAATGAGCAGTTCTTC. The chain carries TRBV5-6 and TRBJ2-1, with a tentative D call TRBD1 (6 bases). Germline values: CDR1 SGHDT, CDR2 YYEEEE. The CDR3 runs to 14 residues. Trimming took off 3 bases at V and 6 bases at J, with 13 bases between the two ends. Supplemented by reference TRBV5-6 and TRBJ2-1, the full variable domain reads DAGVTQSPTHLIKTRGQQVTLRCSPKSGHDTVSWYQQALGQGPQFIFQYYEEEERQRGNFPDRFSGHQFPNYSSELNVNALLLGDSALYLCASSWGQNSNEQFFGPGTRLTVL.

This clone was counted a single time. The CDR3 coding sequence is TGTGCCAGCAGCTTAATCAGAGGGGGGGTCGATGAGCAGTTCTTC. This gives the protein CASSLIRGGVDEQFF. The chain joins TRBV7-2 to TRBJ2-1; possible D gene TRBD2, 7 bases. There are 15 residues in the CDR3. V shed 2 bases and J shed 8 bases, with 16 bases lying between them. Germline V lookup: CDR1 SGHTA, CDR2 FQGNSA.

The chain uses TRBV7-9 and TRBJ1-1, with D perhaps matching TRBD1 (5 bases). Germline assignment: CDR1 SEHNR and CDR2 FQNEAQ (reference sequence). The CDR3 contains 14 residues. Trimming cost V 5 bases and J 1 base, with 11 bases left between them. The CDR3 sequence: CASSVHGGNTEAFF. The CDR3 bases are TGTGCCAGCAGCGTCCACGGGGGGAACACTGAAGCTTTCTTT.

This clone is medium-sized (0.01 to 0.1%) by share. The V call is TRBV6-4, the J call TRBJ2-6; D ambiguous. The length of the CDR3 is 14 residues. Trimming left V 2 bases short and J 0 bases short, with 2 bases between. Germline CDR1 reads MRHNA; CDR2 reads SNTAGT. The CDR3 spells CASSDNSGANVLTF. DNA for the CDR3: TGTGCCAGCAGTGACAACTCTGGGGCCAACGTCCTGACTTTC.

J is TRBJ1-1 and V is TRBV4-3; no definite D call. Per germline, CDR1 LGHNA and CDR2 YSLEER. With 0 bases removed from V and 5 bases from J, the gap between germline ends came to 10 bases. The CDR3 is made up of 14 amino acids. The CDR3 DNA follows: TGCGCCAGCAGCCAAGAACTCGAGAGAACTGAAGCTTTCTTT. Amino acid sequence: CASSQELERTEAFF.